These 11 T cell receptor beta chains were sequenced from one sample in a study of human T cells and chemical hapten exposure. Using its own MiXCR run on the RACE reads, TCRdb lists one record per CDR3 protein. This sample has some 250,000 distinct CDR3 sequences, with around 7.7% found just once. Sample time point: pre-sensitization, week 0. This sample's treatment: therapeutic diphenylcyclopropenone sensitization with weekly scalp DPC. Here the sequenced sample was whole blood, taken in connection with sensitization to the hapten diphenylcyclopropenone (DPC). Source of these receptors: a man between 18 and 35 years old with alopecia areata. Some clones in this sample may be carry-over from other donors' samples.

Ten or more counts support this clonotype. This chain joins TRBV20-1 and TRBJ1-5; D may be TRBD1 (5 bases). This CDR3 has 13 amino acids. Trimming left V 1 base short and J 3 bases short, with 7 bases between. Germline V gene sequence: CDR1 DFQATT, CDR2 SNEGSKA (reference sequence). CDR3: CSARGDLNQPQHF. CDR3 DNA: TGCAGTGCTAGAGGGGACCTCAATCAGCCCCAGCATTTT.

This clonotype was counted only a few times. A read error is possible here, since a much larger clone lies one base away. The chain joins TRBV12-3 or TRBV12-4 to TRBJ1-5; D is possibly TRBD1 (6 bases). CDR3 length: 13 amino acids. V shed 5 bases and J shed 5 bases, with 10 bases lying between them. The CDR3 region has the DNA TGTGCCAGCAGTATGGACAGCGATCAGCCCCAGCATTTT. As protein: CASSMDSDQPQHF.

The gene calls are TRBV11-2 and TRBJ2-7, with D possibly being TRBD2 (7 bases). The CDR3 is made up of 14 amino acids. V lost 2 bases to trimming and J lost 2 bases, with 10 bases between them. Germline V gene lookup returns CDR1 SGHAT and CDR2 FQNNGV. CDR3 nucleotides: TGTGCCAGCAGCTTAAGGGGGGGGCCCTACGAGCAGTACGTC. Protein: CASSLRGGPYEQYV.

This chain uses TRBV11-2 with TRBJ2-2; D could derive from TRBD1 or TRBD2 (5 bases each). Germline CDR1 reads SGHAT; CDR2 reads FQNNGV. V dropped 6 bases and J dropped 5 bases, with 16 bases sitting between them. The CDR3 spans 15 residues. DNA of the CDR3: TGTGCCAGCAGATATCGGGACGCCAGGACCGGGGAGCTGTTTTTT. Translating it yields CASRYRDARTGELFF.

The table lists this clonotype with a few counts. The gene calls are TRBV3-1 and TRBJ2-5, with 8 bases fitting TRBD1. The CDR3 extends over 16 amino acids. V was clipped by 1 base and J by 2 bases; unmatched bases: 6. Germline CDR1 is LGHDT and CDR2 is YNNKEL (reference sequence). The CDR3 DNA reads as TGTGCCAGCAGCCAAGTCCCGGACAGGGCGCAAGAGACCCAGTACTTC. This gives the protein CASSQVPDRAQETQYF.

The chain joins TRBV20-1 to TRBJ1-1, with D perhaps matching TRBD1 (6 bases). The CDR3 loop spans 14 amino acids. Germline V lookup: CDR1 DFQATT, CDR2 SNEGSKA (reference sequence). The V end lost 1 base, the J end lost 4 bases, and 13 bases lay between the germline ends. This CDR3 is CSARADSRGTEAFF. CDR3 DNA: TGCAGTGCTAGAGCGGACAGTCGAGGCACTGAAGCTTTCTTT.

A few counts support this clonotype. The chain joins TRBV9 to TRBJ1-5, with TRBD1 identical over 9 bases. Per germline, CDR1 SGDLS and CDR2 YYNGEE. Losses at the gene ends were 4 bases for V and 7 bases for J; bases not matched to a gene: 6. The CDR3 extends over 14 amino acids. The CDR3 protein is CASSRDRGGQPQHF. The DNA for the CDR3 is TGTGCCAGCAGCCGCGACAGGGGGGGACAGCCCCAGCATTTT.

A few counts support this clonotype. This sequence joins TRBV24-1 and TRBJ2-2; 10 positions match TRBD1. The germline gives CDR1 KGHDR, CDR2 SFDVKD. The CDR3 is 17 residues long. Germline trimming cut 3 bases from V and 1 base from J; bases unmatched to any gene: 4. The CDR3 protein is CATSDPGTGENTGELFF. CDR3 nucleotide sequence: TGTGCCACCAGTGATCCCGGGACAGGGGAGAACACCGGGGAGCTGTTTTTT.

This clonotype has a handful of counts. The rearrangement links TRBV2 to TRBJ2-4; D might be TRBD1 (6 bases). V shed 6 bases and J shed 0 bases, with 15 bases lying between them. The length of the CDR3 is 16 residues. From germline, CDR1 is SNHLY and CDR2 FYNNEI. DNA for the CDR3: TGTGCCAGCAGCCCAGACAGGACACTAGCCAAAAACATTCAGTACTTC. This sequence encodes CASSPDRTLAKNIQYF. The entire variable domain, with the rest obtained from reference TRBV2 and TRBJ2-4, is as follows: EPEVTQTPSHQVTQMGQEVILRCVPISNHLYFYWYRQILGQKVEFLVSFYNNEISEKSEIFDDQFSVERPDGSNFTLKIRSTKLEDSAMYFCASSPDRTLAKNIQYFGAGTRLSVL.

The rearrangement links TRBV2 to TRBJ1-4, with TRBD1 as a possible D gene (6 bases). This CDR3 comprises 14 residues. CDR1 is SNHLY and CDR2 is FYNNEI in the germline V gene. The ends were cut back, 4 bases at V and 8 bases at J, with 14 bases in the middle. The CDR3 region is CASSAYRGNEKLFF. In DNA, the CDR3 is TGTGCCAGCAGTGCTTATAGGGGGAACGAAAAACTGTTTTTT.

V gene TRBV7-2 combines with J gene TRBJ1-1; D is unresolved. The germline gives CDR1 SGHTA, CDR2 FQGNSA. The CDR3 has 14 amino acids. V lost 2 bases to trimming and J lost 1 base, with 8 bases between them. CDR3 sequence reads: CASSLYSPNTEAFF. Here the CDR3 DNA reads TGTGCCAGCAGCTTATACAGCCCGAACACTGAAGCTTTCTTT.